The 18 T cell receptor beta chains below were found in one sample sequenced in a study of technical replicates of blood from four donors. Assay used: immunoSEQ multiplex PCR; TCRdb lists only in-frame clones, some missing. The sample shows roughly 93,000 clones, roughly 96% of them seen only once. Sequencing was done on a sample of T cells isolated from PBMCs. Receptors were obtained from a human donor in good health.

V is TRBV7-9 and J is TRBJ1-1; D not resolved. The V and J ends lost 5 bases and 1 base respectively, with 23 bases between them. CDR1 is SEHNR, CDR2 FQNEAQ, per germline (reference sequence). The CDR3 loop spans 18 amino acids. The CDR3 spells CASSDLRRQARTNTEAFF. The CDR3 bases are TGTGCCAGCAGCGACCTCAGACGGCAGGCCCGTACGAACACTGAAGCTTTCTTT.

This chain uses TRBV28 with TRBJ1-2; perhaps TRBD1 as D (5 bases). CDR3 length equals 18 residues. V lost 8 bases and J 7 bases, leaving 32 bases between the germline ends. CDR1 and CDR2 (germline): MDHEN, SYDVKM. CDR3 sequence: CASRRVGGAGLWVGGYTF. The CDR3 DNA is TGTGCCAGCCGTAGAGTTGGAGGGGCCGGTCTTTGGGTCGGTGGCTACACCTTC.

The gene calls are TRBV28 and TRBJ2-7; 14 nucleotides line up with TRBD2. Germline CDR1 MDHEN, CDR2 SYDVKM. J gave up 7 bases and V 2 bases, and 7 bases lay outside the gene matches. This CDR3 contains 16 residues. The CDR3 nucleotides read TGTGCCAGCAGTTTAGGGGGACTAGCGGGAGTGGATGAGCAGTACTTC. This sequence encodes CASSLGGLAGVDEQYF.

The chain couples TRBV5-8 to TRBJ2-7; D is undetermined. V dropped 1 base and J dropped 3 bases, with 14 bases sitting between them. This CDR3 contains 15 residues. In germline, CDR1 is SGHTS, CDR2 YDEGEE. The CDR3 loop reads CASSLSLFSVYEQYF. In DNA form, the CDR3 reads TGTGCCAGCAGCTTGTCTCTTTTTAGTGTCTACGAGCAGTACTTC.

The rearrangement links TRBV12-5 to TRBJ2-5; D uncertain. CDR3 length equals 13 residues. Looked up from germline, CDR1 is LGHNT and CDR2 is FRNRAP. V was clipped by 6 bases and J by 5 bases, with 13 bases between them. The CDR3 protein is CASGPGSGETQYF. CDR3 in DNA: TGTGCTAGTGGCCCCGGTTCCGGGGAGACCCAGTACTTC.

The chain has TRBV6-1 and TRBJ1-1, with D possibly TRBD1 on 5 matching bases. The CDR3 covers 14 residues. CDR1 and CDR2 (germline): MNHNS, SASEGT. Trimming pared 1 base from V and 1 base from J, leaving 7 bases between. The CDR3 here is CASSEDGGNTEAFF. CDR3 bases: TGTGCCAGCAGTGAAGACGGGGGGAACACTGAAGCTTTCTTT.

This rearrangement joins TRBV2 to TRBJ2-7; 7 bases are a match to TRBD2. CDR1 is SNHLY, CDR2 FYNNEI, per germline. Trimming at V came to 7 bases and at J to 2 bases, leaving 11 bases not matched to a gene. The CDR3 has 15 residues. The CDR3 DNA follows: TGTGCCAGCACGGAGGGGCTAGCGGAAACCTACGAGCAGTACTTC. The encoded protein is CASTEGLAETYEQYF.

This chain connects TRBV4-1 to TRBJ2-7, with no clear D. The CDR3 length is 13 residues. V lost 1 base to trimming and J lost 2 bases, with 6 bases between them. Germline CDR1 MGHRA, CDR2 YSYEKL. The CDR3 region is CASSQVAAYEQYF. CDR3 coding DNA: TGCGCCAGCAGCCAAGTCGCAGCCTACGAGCAGTACTTC.

This chain joins TRBV30 and TRBJ1-1, with D perhaps TRBD1 (5 bases). There are 15 residues in the CDR3. Trimming pared 1 base from V and 1 base from J, leaving 13 bases between. Germline V gene sequence: CDR1 GTSNPN, CDR2 SVGIG (reference sequence). The CDR3 loop is CAWSGGVARNTEAFF. DNA for the CDR3: TGTGCCTGGAGTGGGGGGGTAGCAAGGAACACTGAAGCTTTCTTT.

This chain links TRBV13 with TRBJ2-7; D is perhaps TRBD1 (6 bases). CDR1 PRHDT and CDR2 FYEKMQ come from the germline V gene (reference sequence). The CDR3 contains 15 residues. V was cut by 2 bases and J by 3 bases, with 14 bases left in between. This CDR3 is CASSLYRGRNYEQYF. The CDR3 DNA follows: TGTGCCAGCAGCTTATATAGGGGGAGAAACTACGAGCAGTACTTC.

The chain uses TRBV29-1 and TRBJ1-2, with D unresolved. Germline V lookup: CDR1 SQVTM, CDR2 ANQGSEA. Trimming took off 3 bases at V and 4 bases at J, with 12 bases between the two ends. This CDR3 is 13 amino acids long. The CDR3 sequence is CSVEAGGRYGYTF. The CDR3 coding sequence is TGCAGCGTTGAGGCAGGAGGTCGCTATGGCTACACCTTC.

The rearrangement joins TRBV7-2 to TRBJ1-2; D gene ambiguous. CDR3 size: 12 residues. Germline V CDR1 and CDR2: SGHTA, FQGNSA. The V end was cut by 8 bases, the J end by 8 bases, with 15 bases between. The CDR3 is CASPLEVPGYTF. Written as DNA, the CDR3 is TGTGCCAGCCCGTTAGAGGTCCCAGGCTACACCTTC.

V usage is TRBV27 and J usage is TRBJ2-2; D is undetermined. This CDR3 region has 15 residues. The germline gives CDR1 MNHEY, CDR2 SMNVEV (reference sequence). V lost 7 bases, J lost 0 bases, and 12 bases lay in between. The CDR3: CASTKLTTNTGELFF. Written as DNA, the CDR3 is TGTGCCAGCACAAAATTAACTACGAACACCGGGGAGCTGTTTTTT.

The rearrangement links TRBV11-3 to TRBJ2-1, with 8 positions matching TRBD2. The CDR3 is made up of 15 amino acids. J lost 6 bases, V lost 3 bases, and 7 bases had no gene match. Germline V gene sequence: CDR1 SGHNT, CDR2 YENEEA. The CDR3 DNA reads as TGTGCCAGCAGCTTTCGGGAGGGATGGTCCAATGAGCAGTTCTTC. Residues: CASSFREGWSNEQFF.

CDR3 DNA: TGTGCCAGCTCACCCCCCTGGGACTGGGCCTCCTCTGGAAACACCATATATTTT. Residues: CASSPPWDWASSGNTIYF. The chain links TRBV18 to TRBJ1-3, with a tentative D call TRBD1 (5 bases). CDR1 is KGHSH, CDR2 LQKENI, per germline. The CDR3 has 18 residues. The V end was cut by 3 bases, the J end by 0 bases, with 18 bases between.

The chain uses TRBV10-1 and TRBJ2-3; 11 nucleotides agree with TRBD2. The CDR3 contains 16 residues. Unmatched junction bases numbered 4, after V lost 3 bases and J lost 2 bases. Germline CDR1 reads WNHNN; CDR2 reads SYGVQD (reference sequence). The CDR3, as DNA: TGCGCCAGCAGTGAACTAGCGGGGGAGATCACAGATACGCAGTATTTT. Translated, it gives CASSELAGEITDTQYF.

This rearrangement joins TRBV5-4 to TRBJ2-3; D call uncertain. In germline, CDR1 is SGHNT, CDR2 YYREEE (reference sequence). V lost 1 base and J lost 6, with 12 bases in between. This CDR3 has 14 amino acids. For the CDR3, the DNA is TGTGCCAGCAGCTTGCGAGTAGCTGAGGATACGCAGTATTTT. It translates to CASSLRVAEDTQYF.

The chain carries TRBV16 and TRBJ2-2, with 9 bases identical to TRBD2. Germline loops: CDR1 KGHSY, CDR2 FQNENV. V shed 0 bases and J 0 bases; nucleotides not matched to a gene: 11. The length of the CDR3 is 20 residues. CDR3 residues: CASSQSVDKVAGANTGELFF. The CDR3 DNA reads TGTGCCAGCAGCCAATCGGTTGATAAGGTAGCGGGAGCGAACACCGGGGAGCTGTTTTTT.